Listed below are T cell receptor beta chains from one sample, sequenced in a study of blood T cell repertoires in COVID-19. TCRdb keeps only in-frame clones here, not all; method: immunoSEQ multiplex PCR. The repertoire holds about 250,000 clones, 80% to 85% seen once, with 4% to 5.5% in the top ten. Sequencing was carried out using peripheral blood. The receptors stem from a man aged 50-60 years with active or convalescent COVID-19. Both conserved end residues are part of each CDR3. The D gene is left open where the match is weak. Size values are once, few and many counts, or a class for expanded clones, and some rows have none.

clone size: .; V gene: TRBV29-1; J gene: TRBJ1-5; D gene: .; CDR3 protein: CSAGSGNQPQHF; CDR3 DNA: TGCAGCGCGGGGTCAGGTAATCAGCCCCAGCATTTT
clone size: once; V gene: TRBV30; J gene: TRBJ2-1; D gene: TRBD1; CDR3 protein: CAWDRVNEQFF; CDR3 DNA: TGTGCCTGGGACAGGGTCAATGAGCAGTTCTTC
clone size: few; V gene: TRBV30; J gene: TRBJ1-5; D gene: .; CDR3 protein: CAWSRQENQPQHF; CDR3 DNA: TGTGCCTGGAGTCGGCAGGAAAATCAGCCCCAGCATTTT
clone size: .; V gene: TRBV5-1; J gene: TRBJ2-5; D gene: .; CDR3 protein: CASSLPTTPETQYF; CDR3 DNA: TGCGCCAGCAGCTTGCCGACTACTCCTGAGACCCAGTACTTC
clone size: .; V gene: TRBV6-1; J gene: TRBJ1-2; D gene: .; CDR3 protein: CASSEALNEAGYTF; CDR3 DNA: TGTGCCAGCAGTGAAGCGCTAAACGAGGCTGGCTACACCTTC
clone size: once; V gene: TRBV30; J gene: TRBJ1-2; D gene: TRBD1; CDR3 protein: CAWRGGQVYYGYTF; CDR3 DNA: TGTGCCTGGAGGGGTGGACAGGTTTACTATGGCTACACCTTC
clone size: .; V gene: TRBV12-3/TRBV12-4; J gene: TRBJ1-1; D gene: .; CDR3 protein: CASSWTENTEAFF; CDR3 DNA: TGTGCCAGCAGTTGGACAGAGAACACTGAAGCTTTCTTT
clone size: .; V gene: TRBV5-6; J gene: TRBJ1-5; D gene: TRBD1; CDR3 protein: CASSLADRGNQPQHF; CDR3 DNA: TGTGCCAGCAGCTTGGCTGACAGGGGAAATCAGCCCCAGCATTTT
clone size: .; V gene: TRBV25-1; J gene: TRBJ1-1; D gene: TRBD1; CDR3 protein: CASSDDRGDTEAFF; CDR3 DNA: TGTGCCAGCAGTGATGACAGGGGTGATACTGAAGCTTTCTTT
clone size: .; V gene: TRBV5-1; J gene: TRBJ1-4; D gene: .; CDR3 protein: CASSFGRRVNEKLFF; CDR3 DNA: TGCGCCAGCAGCTTCGGCCGGAGGGTTAATGAAAAACTGTTTTTT
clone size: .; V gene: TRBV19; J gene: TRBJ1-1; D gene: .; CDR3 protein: CASSGGTLNTEAFF; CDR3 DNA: TGTGCCAGTAGCGGCGGGACCTTGAACACTGAAGCTTTCTTT
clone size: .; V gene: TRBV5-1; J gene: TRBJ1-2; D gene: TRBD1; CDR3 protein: CASSVRTGGVYGYTF; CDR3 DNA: TGCGCCAGCAGCGTAAGGACAGGGGGCGTCTATGGCTACACCTTC
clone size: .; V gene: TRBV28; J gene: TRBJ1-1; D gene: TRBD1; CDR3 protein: CASSLGTGVNTEAFF; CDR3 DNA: TGTGCCAGCAGTCTAGGGACAGGGGTTAACACTGAAGCTTTCTTT
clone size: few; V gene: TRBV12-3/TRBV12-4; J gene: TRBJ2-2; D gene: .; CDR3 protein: CASRLKNTGELFF; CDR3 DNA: TGTGCCAGCAGACTAAAGAACACCGGGGAGCTGTTTTTT
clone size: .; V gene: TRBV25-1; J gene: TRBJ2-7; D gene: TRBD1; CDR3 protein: CASIRQGDTYEQYF; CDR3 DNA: TGTGCCAGCATCCGACAGGGGGATACCTACGAGCAGTACTTC
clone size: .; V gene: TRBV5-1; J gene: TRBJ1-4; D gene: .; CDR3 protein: CASSLGGATNEKLFF; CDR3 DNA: TGCGCCAGCAGCTTGGGAGGAGCTACTAATGAAAAACTGTTTTTT
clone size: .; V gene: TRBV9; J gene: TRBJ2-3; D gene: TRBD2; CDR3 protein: CASSVGASGGTDTQYF; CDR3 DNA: TGTGCCAGCAGCGTAGGGGCTAGCGGGGGGACAGATACGCAGTATTTT
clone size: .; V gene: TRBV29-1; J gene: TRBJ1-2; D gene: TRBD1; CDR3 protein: CSGGRDSYGYTF; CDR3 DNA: TGCAGCGGCGGCCGGGACAGCTATGGCTACACCTTC
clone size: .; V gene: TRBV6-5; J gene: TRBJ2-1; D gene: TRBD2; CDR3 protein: CASERGWYPHEQFF; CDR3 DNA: TGTGCCAGCGAGCGGGGCTGGTACCCCCATGAGCAGTTCTTC
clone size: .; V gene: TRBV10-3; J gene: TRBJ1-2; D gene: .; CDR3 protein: CAIRGGDGYGYTF; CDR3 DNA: TGTGCCATCAGGGGGGGGGATGGCTATGGCTACACCTTC
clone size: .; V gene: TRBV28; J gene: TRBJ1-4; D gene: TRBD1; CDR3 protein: CASSSTGVFNEKLFF; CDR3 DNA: TGTGCCAGCAGCTCCACAGGGGTCTTTAATGAAAAACTGTTTTTT
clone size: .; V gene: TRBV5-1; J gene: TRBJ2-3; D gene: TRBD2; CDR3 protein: CASSSGLAGGISSTDTQYF; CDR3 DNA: TGCGCCAGCAGCTCGGGACTAGCGGGGGGGATCTCTAGCACAGATACGCAGTATTTT
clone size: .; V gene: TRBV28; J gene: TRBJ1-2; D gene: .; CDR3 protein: CASSLGGVENYGYTF; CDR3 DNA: TGTGCCAGCAGTTTAGGAGGGGTGGAAAACTATGGCTACACCTTC
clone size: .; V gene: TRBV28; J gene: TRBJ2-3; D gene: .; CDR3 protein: CASTDVDIRGTQYF; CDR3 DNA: TGTGCCAGCACCGACGTCGACATTCGGGGTACGCAGTATTTT
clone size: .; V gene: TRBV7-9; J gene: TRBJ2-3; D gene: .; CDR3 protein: CASSLRGGDTDTQYF; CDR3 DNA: TGTGCCAGCAGCTTGAGGGGGGGGGACACAGATACGCAGTATTTT
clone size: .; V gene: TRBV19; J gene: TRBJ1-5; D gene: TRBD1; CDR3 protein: CASSILGTVIMGSNQPQHF; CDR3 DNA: TGTGCCAGTAGTATACTCGGGACAGTCATCATGGGGAGCAATCAGCCCCAGCATTTT
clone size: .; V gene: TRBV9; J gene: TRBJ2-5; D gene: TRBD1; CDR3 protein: CASSAQGTGYGETQYF; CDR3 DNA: TGTGCCAGCAGCGCACAAGGGACAGGGTACGGGGAGACCCAGTACTTC
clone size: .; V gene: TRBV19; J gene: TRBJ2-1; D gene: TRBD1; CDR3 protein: CASSRTGGGSYNEQFF; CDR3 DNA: TGTGCCAGTAGCCGGACAGGGGGCGGCTCCTACAATGAGCAGTTCTTC
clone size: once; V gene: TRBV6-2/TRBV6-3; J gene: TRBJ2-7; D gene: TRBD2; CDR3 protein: CASSLAGDEQYF; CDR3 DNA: TGTGCCAGCAGTTTAGCGGGGGACGAGCAGTACTTC
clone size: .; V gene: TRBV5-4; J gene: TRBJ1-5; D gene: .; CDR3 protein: CASSLYGQPQHF; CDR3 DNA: TGTGCCAGCAGCTTGTATGGCCAGCCCCAGCATTTT
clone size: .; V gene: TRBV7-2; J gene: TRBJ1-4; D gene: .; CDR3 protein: CASSVGGGRMFF; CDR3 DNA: TGTGCCAGCAGCGTAGGGGGGGGTAGAATGTTTTTT
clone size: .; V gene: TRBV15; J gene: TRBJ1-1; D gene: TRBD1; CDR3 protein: CATSRDSQTNTEAFF; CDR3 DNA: TGTGCCACCAGCCGGGACAGCCAAACGAACACTGAAGCTTTCTTT
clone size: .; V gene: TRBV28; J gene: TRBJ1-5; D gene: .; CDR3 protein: CASSLATGDSNQPQHF; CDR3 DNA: TGTGCCAGCAGTTTGGCGACGGGAGATAGCAATCAGCCCCAGCATTTT
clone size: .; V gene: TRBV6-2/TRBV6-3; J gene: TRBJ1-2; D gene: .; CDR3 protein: CASSYRDRRGYTF; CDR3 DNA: TGTGCCAGCAGTTACCGGGATCGCCGGGGCTACACCTTC
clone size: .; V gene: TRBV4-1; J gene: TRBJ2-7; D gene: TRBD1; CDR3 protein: CASSQGGQGSYEQYF; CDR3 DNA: TGCGCCAGCAGCCAGGGGGGACAGGGTTCCTACGAGCAGTACTTC
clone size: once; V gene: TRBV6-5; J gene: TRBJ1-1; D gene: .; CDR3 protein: CATSPQDTNTEAFF; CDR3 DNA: TGTGCCACCTCTCCACAGGATACGAACACTGAAGCTTTCTTT
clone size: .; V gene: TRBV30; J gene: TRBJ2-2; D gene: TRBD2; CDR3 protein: CAWSVPLPSGGTGELFF; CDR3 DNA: TGTGCCTGGAGTGTCCCCCTACCCAGCGGGGGCACCGGGGAGCTGTTTTTT
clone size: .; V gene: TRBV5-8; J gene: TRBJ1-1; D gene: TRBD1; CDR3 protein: CASSLEPRQGSYAFF; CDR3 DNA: TGTGCCAGCAGCCTAGAACCACGACAGGGAAGTTACGCTTTCTTT
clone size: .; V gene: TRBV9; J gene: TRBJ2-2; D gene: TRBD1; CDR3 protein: CASSVSTGETGELFF; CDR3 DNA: TGTGCCAGCAGCGTTTCGACAGGGGAGACCGGGGAGCTGTTTTTT
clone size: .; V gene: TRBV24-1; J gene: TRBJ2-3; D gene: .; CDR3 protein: CATSDSGPAGSTDTQYF; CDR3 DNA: TGTGCCACCAGTGATTCAGGACCCGCAGGGAGCACAGATACGCAGTATTTT
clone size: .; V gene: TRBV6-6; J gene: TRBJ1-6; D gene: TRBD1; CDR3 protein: CASRGAQGVNSPLHF; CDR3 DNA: TGTGCCAGCAGAGGGGCACAGGGGGTGAATTCACCCCTCCACTTT